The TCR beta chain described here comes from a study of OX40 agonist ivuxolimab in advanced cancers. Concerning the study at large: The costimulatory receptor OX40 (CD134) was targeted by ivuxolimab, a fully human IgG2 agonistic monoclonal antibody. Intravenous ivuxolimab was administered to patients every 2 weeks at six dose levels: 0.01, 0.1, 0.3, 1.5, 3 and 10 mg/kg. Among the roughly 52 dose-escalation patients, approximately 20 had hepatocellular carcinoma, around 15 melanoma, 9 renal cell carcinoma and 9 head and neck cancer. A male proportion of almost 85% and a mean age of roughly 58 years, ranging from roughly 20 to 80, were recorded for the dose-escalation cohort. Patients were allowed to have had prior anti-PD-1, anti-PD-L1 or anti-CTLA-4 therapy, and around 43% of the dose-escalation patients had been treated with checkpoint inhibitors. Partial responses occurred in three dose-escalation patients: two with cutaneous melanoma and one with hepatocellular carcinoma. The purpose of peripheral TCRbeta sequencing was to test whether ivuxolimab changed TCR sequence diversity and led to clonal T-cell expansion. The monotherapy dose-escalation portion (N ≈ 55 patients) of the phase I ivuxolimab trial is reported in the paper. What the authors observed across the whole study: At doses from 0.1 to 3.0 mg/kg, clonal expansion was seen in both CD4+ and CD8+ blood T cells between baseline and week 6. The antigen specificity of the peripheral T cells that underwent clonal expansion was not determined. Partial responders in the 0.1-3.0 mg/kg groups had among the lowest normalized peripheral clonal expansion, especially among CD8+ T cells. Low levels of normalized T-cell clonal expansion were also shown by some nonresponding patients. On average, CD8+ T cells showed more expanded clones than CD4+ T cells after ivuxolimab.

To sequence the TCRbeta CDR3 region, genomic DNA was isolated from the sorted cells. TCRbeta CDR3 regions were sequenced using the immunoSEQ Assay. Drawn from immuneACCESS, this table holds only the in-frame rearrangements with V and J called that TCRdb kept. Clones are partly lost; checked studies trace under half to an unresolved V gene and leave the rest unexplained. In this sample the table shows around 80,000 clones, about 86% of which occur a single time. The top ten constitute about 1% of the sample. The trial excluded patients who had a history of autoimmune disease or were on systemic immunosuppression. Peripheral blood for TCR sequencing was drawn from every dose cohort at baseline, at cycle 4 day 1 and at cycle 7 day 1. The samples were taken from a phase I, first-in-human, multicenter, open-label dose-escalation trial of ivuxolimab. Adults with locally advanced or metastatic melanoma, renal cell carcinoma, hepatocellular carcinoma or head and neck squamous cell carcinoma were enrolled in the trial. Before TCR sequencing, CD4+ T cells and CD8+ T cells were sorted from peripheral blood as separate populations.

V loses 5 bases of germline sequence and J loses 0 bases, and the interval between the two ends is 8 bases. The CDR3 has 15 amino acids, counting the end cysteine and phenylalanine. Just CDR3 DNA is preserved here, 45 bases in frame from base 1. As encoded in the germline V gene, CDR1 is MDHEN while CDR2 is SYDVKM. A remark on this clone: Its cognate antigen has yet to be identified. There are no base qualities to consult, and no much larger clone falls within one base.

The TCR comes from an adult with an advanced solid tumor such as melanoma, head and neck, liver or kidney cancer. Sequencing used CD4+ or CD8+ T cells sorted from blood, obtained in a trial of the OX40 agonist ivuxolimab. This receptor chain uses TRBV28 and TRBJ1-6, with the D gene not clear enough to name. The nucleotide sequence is TGTGCCAGCAGTACTGAGAGCTCCTATAATTCACCCCTCCACTTT. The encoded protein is CASSTESSYNSPLHF.